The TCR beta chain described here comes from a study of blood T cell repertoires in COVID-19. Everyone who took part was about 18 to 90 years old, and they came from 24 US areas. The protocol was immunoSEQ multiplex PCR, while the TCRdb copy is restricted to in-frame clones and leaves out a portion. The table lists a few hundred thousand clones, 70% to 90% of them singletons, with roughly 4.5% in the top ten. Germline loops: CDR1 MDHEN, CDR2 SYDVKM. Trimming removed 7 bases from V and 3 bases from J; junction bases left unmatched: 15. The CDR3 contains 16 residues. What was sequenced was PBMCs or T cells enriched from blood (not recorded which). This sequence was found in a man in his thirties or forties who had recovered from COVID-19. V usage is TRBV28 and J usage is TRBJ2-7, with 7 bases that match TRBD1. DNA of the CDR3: TGTGCCAGCATCAAAATTGCCGGGACAGCGAACTACGAGCAGTACTTC. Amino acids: CASIKIAGTANYEQYF.